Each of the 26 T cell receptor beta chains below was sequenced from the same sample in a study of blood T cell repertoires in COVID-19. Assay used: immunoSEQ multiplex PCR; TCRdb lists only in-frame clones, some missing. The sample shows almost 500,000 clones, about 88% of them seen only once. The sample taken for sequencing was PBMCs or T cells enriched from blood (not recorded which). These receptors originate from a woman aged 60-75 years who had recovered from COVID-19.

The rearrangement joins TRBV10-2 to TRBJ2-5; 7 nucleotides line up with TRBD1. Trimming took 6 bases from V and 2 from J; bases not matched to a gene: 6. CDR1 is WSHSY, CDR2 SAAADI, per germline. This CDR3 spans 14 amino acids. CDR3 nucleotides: TGCGCCAGCAGGACAGGGTTGAGTCAAGAGACCCAGTACTTC. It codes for CASRTGLSQETQYF.

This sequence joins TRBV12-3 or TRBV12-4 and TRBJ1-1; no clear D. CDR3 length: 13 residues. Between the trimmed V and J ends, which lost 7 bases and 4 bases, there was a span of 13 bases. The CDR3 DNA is TGTGCCAGCACCGCGCGGGCCGGCACTGAAGCTTTCTTT. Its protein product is CASTARAGTEAFF.

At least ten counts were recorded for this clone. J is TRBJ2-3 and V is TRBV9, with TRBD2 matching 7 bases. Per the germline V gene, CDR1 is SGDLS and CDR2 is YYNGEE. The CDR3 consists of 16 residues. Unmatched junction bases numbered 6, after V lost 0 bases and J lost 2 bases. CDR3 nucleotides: TGTGCCAGCAGCGTAGGTCCAGCGGGGTACACAGATACGCAGTATTTT. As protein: CASSVGPAGYTDTQYF.

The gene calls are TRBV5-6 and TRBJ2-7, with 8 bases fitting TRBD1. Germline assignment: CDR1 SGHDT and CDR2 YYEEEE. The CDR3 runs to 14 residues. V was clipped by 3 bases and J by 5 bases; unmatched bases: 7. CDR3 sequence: CASSWQDRDDEQYV. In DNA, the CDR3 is TGTGCCAGCAGCTGGCAGGACAGGGACGACGAGCAGTACGTC.

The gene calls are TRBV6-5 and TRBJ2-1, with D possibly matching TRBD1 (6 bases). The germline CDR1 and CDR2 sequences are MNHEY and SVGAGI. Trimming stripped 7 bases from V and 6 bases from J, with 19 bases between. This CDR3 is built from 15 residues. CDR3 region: CASTRTVGYGNEQFF. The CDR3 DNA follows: TGTGCCAGCACAAGGACAGTGGGGTACGGCAATGAGCAGTTCTTC.

The CDR3 nucleotides read TGTGCCAGCAGCCTGAGGGCTTCGGGAAACACCATATATTTT. Protein: CASSLRASGNTIYF. The V call is TRBV28, the J call TRBJ1-3, with D uncertain. The CDR3 is 14 residues long. Germline loops: CDR1 MDHEN, CDR2 SYDVKM. V lost 6 bases, J lost 4 bases, and 13 bases lay in between.

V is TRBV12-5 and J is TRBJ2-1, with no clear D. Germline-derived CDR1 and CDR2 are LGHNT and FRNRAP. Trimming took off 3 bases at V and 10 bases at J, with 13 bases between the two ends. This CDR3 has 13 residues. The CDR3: CASGLGDLKEQFF. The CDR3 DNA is TGTGCTAGTGGTTTAGGAGACCTCAAGGAGCAGTTCTTC. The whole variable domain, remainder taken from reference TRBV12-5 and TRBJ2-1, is DARVTQTPRHKVTEMGQEVTMRCQPILGHNTVFWYRQTMMQGLELLAYFRNRAPLDDSGMPKDRFSAEMPDATLATLKIQPSEPRDSAVYFCASGLGDLKEQFFGPGTRLTVL.

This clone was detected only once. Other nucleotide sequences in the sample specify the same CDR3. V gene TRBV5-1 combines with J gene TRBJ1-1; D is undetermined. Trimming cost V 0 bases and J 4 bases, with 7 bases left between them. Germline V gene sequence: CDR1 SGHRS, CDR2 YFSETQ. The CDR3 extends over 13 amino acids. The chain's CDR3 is CASSLGGSTEAFF. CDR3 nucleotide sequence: TGCGCCAGCAGCTTGGGAGGGTCCACTGAAGCTTTCTTT.

The CDR3 DNA sequence: TGTGCCAGCAGCATCTCCGGGACACAGAACACTGAAGCTTTCTTT. This encodes CASSISGTQNTEAFF. The V and J genes are TRBV7-9 and TRBJ1-1; a weak D match, TRBD1 (6 bases). There are 15 residues in the CDR3. CDR1 is SEHNR and CDR2 is FQNEAQ in the germline V gene (reference sequence). The ends were cut back, 5 bases at V and 1 base at J, with 14 bases in the middle.

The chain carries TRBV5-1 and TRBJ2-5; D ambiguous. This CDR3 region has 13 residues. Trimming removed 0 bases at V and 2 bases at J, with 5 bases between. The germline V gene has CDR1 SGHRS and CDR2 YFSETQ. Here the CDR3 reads CASSLDIQETQYF. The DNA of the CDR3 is TGCGCCAGCAGCTTGGATATTCAAGAGACCCAGTACTTC.

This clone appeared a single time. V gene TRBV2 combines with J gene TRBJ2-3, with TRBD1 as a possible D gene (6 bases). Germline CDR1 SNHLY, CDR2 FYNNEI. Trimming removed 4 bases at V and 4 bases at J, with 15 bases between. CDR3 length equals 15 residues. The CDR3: CASSVQGWSADTQYF. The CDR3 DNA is TGTGCCAGCAGTGTACAGGGTTGGTCCGCAGATACGCAGTATTTT.

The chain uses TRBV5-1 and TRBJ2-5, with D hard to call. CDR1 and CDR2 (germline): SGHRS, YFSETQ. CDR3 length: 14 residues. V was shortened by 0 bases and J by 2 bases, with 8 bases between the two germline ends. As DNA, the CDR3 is TGCGCCAGCAGCTTGGGGGTCAGGCAAGAGACCCAGTACTTC. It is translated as CASSLGVRQETQYF.

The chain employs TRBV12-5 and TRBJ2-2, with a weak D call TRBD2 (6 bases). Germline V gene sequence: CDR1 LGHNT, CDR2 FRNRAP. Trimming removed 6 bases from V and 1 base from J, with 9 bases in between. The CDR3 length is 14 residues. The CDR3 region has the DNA TGTGCTAGTGGCCGGGACTTGAACACCGGGGAGCTGTTTTTT. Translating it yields CASGRDLNTGELFF.

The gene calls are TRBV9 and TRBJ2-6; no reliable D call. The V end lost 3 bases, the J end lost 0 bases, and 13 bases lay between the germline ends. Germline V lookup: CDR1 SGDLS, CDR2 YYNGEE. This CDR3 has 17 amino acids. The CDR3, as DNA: TGTGCCAGCAGCGCGACAAAGCTCCCCTCTGGGGCCAACGTCCTGACTTTC. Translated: CASSATKLPSGANVLTF.

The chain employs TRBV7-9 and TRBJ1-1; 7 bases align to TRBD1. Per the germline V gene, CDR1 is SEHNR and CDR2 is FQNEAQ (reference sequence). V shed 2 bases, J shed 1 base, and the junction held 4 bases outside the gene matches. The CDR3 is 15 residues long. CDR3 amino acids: CASSLRSGGNTEAFF. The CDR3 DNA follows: TGTGCCAGCAGCTTACGGTCAGGGGGGAACACTGAAGCTTTCTTT.

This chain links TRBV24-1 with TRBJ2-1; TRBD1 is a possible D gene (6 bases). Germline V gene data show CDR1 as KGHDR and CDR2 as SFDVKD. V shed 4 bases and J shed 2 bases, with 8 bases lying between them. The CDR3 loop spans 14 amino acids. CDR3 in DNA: TGTGCCACCAGTGAGCCAGGGGCCTACAATGAGCAGTTCTTC. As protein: CATSEPGAYNEQFF.

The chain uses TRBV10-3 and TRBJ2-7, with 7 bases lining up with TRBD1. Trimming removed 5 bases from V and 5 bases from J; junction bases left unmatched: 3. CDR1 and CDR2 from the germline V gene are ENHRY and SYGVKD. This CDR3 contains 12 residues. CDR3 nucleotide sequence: TGTGCCATCAGTACTACAGGGGACGAGCAGTACGTC. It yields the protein CAISTTGDEQYV.

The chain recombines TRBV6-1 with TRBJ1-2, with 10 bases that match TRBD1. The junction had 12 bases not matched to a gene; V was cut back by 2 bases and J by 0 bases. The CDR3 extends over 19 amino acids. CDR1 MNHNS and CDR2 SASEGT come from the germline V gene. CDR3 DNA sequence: TGTGCCAGCAGTGAAAGGCGGGACAGGGGTCTGGGGGCTAACTATGGCTACACCTTC. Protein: CASSERRDRGLGANYGYTF.

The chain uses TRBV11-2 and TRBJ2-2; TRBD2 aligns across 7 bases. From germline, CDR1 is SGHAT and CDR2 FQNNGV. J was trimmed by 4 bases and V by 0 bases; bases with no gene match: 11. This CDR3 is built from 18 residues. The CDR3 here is CASSLERRDYRITGELFF. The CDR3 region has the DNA TGTGCCAGCAGCTTAGAGCGCCGGGACTATCGGATCACCGGGGAGCTGTTTTTT.

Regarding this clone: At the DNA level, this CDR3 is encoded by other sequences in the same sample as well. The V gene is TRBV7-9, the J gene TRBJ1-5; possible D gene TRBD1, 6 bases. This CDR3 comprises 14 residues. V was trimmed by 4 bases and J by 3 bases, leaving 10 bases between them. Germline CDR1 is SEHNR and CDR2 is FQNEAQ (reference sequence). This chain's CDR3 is CASSSGQTNQPQHF. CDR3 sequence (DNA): TGTGCCAGCAGCTCCGGACAGACCAATCAGCCCCAGCATTTT.

The CDR3, as DNA: TGTGCCAGCAGAGGACAGGGCAACACTGAAGCTTTCTTT. Its translation is CASRGQGNTEAFF. The genes are TRBV25-1 and TRBJ1-1; TRBD1 matches 8 bases. CDR1 MGHDK and CDR2 SYGVNS come from the germline V gene. The CDR3 sequence is 13 residues long. Trimming at V came to 6 bases and at J to 2 bases, leaving 2 bases not matched to a gene.

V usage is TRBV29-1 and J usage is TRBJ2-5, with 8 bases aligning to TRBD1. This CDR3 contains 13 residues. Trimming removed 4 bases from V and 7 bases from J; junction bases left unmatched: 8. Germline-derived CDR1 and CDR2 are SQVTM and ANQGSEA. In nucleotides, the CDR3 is TGCAGCGTTGTGCAGGGGGCGAGGGGGACCCAGTACTTC. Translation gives CSVVQGARGTQYF.

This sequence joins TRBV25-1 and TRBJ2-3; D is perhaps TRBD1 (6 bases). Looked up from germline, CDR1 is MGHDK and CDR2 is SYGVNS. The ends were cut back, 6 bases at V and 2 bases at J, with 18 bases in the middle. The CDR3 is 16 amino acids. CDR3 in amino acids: CASSGTDRGDTDTQYF. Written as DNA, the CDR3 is TGTGCCAGCAGCGGAACGGACAGAGGAGACACAGATACGCAGTATTTT.

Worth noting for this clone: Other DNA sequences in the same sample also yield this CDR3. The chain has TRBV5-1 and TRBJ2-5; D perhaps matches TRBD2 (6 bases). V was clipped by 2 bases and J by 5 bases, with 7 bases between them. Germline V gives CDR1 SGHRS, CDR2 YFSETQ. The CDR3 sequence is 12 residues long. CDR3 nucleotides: TGCGCCAGCAGCTTCGGGGGTGAGACCCAGTACTTC. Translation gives CASSFGGETQYF.

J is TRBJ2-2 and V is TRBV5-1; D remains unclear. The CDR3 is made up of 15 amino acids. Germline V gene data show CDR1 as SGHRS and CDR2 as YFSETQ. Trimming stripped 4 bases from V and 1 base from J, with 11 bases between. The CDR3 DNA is TGCGCCAGCAGCAGCACAGCCCTGAACACCGGGGAGCTGTTTTTT. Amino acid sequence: CASSSTALNTGELFF. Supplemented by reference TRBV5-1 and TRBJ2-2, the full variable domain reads KAGVTQTPRYLIKTRGQQVTLSCSPISGHRSVSWYQQTPGQGLQFLFEYFSETQRNKGNFPGRFSGRQFSNSRSEMNVSTLELGDSALYLCASSSTALNTGELFFGEGSRLTVL.

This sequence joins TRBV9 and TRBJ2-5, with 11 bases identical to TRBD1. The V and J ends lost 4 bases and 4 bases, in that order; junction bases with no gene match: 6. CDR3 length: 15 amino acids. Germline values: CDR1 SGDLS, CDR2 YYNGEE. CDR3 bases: TGTGCCAGCAGCTCAGGGACAGGGGGTGCAGAGACCCAGTACTTC. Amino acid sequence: CASSSGTGGAETQYF.